This T cell receptor (beta chain) was profiled in a study of human T cells and chemical hapten exposure. Broader study findings: Positively correlated with patch test score were the counts of PT1 expanded TCRs.

The library labeled individual cDNA molecules by adding unique molecular identifiers to them. Each CDR3 protein gets one entry after TCRdb re-called the RACE reads with MiXCR. The sample contains under 130,000 distinct CDR3 sequences, 11% of which appear only once. A word on this clonotype: Its specificity is unknown.

Sample time point: patch test 1, 2 weeks after DPC sensitization. The treatment here: therapeutic diphenylcyclopropenone sensitization with weekly scalp DPC. This CDR3 is 14 amino acids long. V shed 5 bases and J 3 bases; nucleotides not matched to a gene: 6. Germline CDR1 reads SGHVS; CDR2 reads FQNEAQ. The source is a woman aged 40 to 55 with alopecia areata. Some clones in this sample may be carry-over from other donors' samples. Sequenced material: whole blood, taken in connection with sensitization to the hapten diphenylcyclopropenone (DPC). J is TRBJ1-2 and V is TRBV7-8; TRBD1 matches 7 bases. This chain's CDR3 is CASSQQGKDYGYTF. CDR3 bases: TGTGCCAGCAGCCAACAGGGGAAAGACTATGGCTACACCTTC.